The present T cell receptor beta chain was sequenced within a study of control samples from healthy donors and cancer patients. Libraries were prepared by immunoSEQ multiplex PCR; TCRdb keeps only in-frame clonotypes and omits some of them. This table has some 74,000 clones, around 93% appearing once. The CDR3 length is 14 residues. The germline V and J ends were trimmed by 4 bases and 0 bases, with 8 bases remaining between them. Germline CDR1 and CDR2: SNHLY and FYNNEI. Sequenced sample: blood. The genes are TRBV2 and TRBJ2-3, with unresolved D. The clonotype originates from a woman aged 30 to 39 in good health. This chain's CDR3 is CASSGRTSTDTQYF. Written as DNA, the CDR3 is TGTGCCAGCAGTGGCAGAACTAGCACAGATACGCAGTATTTT. Supplemented by reference TRBV2 and TRBJ2-3, the full variable domain reads EPEVTQTPSHQVTQMGQEVILRCVPISNHLYFYWYRQILGQKVEFLVSFYNNEISEKSEIFDDQFSVERPDGSNFTLKIRSTKLEDSAMYFCASSGRTSTDTQYFGPGTRLTVL.